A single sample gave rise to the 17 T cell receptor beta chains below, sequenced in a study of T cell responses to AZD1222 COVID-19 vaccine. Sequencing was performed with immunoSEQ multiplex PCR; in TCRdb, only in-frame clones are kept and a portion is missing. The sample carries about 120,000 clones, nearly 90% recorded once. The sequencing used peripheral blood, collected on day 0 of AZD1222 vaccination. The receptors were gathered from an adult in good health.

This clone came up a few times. The CDR3 loop is CASSIGTSGSNEQFF. The CDR3 DNA reads as TGTGCCAGTAGTATAGGGACTAGCGGGAGTAACGAGCAGTTCTTC. The chain recombines TRBV19 with TRBJ2-1; 13 nucleotides line up with TRBD2. Germline-derived CDR1 and CDR2 are LNHDA and SQIVND (reference sequence). The V segment lost 1 base and the J segment 10 bases; nucleotides outside the gene matches: 4. The CDR3 runs 15 residues.

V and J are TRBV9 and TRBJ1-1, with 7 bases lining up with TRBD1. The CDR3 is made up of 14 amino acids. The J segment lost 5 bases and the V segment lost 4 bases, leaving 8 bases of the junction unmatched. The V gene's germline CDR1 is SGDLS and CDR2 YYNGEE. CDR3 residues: CASSQDRRRTEAFF. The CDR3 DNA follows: TGTGCCAGCAGCCAGGACAGGCGGCGGACTGAAGCTTTCTTT.

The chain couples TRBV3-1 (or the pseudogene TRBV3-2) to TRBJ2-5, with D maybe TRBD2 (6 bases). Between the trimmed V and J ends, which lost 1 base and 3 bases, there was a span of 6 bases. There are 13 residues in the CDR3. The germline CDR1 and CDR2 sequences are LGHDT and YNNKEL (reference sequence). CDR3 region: CASSQGREETQYF. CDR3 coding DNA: TGTGCCAGCAGCCAAGGGAGGGAAGAGACCCAGTACTTC.

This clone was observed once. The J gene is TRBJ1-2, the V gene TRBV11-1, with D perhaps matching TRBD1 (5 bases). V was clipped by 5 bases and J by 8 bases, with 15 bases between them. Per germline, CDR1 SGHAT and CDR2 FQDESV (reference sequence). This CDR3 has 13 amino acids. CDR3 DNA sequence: TGTGCCAGCAGCCCTAGGGGCTCCACCGGCTACACCTTC. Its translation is CASSPRGSTGYTF.

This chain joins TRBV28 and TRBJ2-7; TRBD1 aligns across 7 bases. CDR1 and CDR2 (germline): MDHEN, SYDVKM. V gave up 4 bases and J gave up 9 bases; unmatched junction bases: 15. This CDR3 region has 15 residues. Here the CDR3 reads CASSSSGTDLFGQYF. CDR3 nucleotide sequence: TGTGCCAGCAGTTCCTCCGGGACAGATCTTTTTGGGCAGTACTTC.

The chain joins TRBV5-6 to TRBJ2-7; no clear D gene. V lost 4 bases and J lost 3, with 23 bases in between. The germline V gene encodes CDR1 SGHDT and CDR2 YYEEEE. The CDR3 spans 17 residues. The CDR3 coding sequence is TGTGCCAGCAGCCCTACGACAAACCCCGGACCACGCTACGAGCAGTACTTC. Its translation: CASSPTTNPGPRYEQYF.

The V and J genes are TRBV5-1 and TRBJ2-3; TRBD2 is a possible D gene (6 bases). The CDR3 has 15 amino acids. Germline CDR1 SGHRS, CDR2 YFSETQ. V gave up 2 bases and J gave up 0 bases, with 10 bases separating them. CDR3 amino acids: CASSFFAGSTDTQYF. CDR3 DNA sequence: TGCGCCAGCAGCTTCTTTGCGGGAAGCACAGATACGCAGTATTTT.

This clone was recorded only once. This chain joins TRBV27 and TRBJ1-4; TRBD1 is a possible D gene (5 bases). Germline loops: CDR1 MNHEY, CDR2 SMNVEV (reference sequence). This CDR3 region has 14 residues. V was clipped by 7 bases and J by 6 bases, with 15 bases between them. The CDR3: CASMRDPRDEKLFF. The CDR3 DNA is TGTGCCAGCATGCGGGACCCTCGGGATGAAAAACTGTTTTTT.

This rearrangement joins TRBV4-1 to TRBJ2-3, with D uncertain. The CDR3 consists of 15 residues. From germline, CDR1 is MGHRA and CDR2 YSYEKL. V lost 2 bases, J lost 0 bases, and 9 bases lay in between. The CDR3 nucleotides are TGCGCCAGCAGCCAAATACCGTGGAGCACAGATACGCAGTATTTT. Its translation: CASSQIPWSTDTQYF.

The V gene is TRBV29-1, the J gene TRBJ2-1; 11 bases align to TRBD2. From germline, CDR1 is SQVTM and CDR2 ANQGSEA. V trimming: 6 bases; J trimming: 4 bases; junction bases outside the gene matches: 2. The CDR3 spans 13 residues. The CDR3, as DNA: TGCAGCGTGGGACTAGCGGATTACAATGAGCAGTTCTTC. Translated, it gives CSVGLADYNEQFF.

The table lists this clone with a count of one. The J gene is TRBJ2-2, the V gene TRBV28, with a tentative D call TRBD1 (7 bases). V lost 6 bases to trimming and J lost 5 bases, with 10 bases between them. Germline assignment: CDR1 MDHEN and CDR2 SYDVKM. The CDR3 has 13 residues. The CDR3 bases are TGTGCCAGCAGACCAGGGGGGACCGGGGAGCTGTTTTTT. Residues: CASRPGGTGELFF.

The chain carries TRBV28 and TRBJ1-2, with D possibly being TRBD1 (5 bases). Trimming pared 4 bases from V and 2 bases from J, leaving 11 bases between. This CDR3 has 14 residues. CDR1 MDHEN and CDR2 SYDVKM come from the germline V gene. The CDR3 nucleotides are TGTGCCAGCAGTTCCCTAGAGGGGAACTATGGCTACACCTTC. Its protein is CASSSLEGNYGYTF.

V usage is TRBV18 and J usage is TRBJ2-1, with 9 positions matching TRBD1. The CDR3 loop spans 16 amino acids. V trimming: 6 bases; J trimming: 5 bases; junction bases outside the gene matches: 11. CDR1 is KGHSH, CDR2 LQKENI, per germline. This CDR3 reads CASSPPSGTGNNEQFF. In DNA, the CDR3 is TGTGCCAGCTCTCCTCCCTCAGGGACAGGGAACAATGAGCAGTTCTTC.

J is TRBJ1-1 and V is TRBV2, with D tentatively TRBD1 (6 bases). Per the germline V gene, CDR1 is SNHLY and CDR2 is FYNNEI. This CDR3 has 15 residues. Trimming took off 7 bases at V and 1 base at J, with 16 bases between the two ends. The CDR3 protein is CASKSGGGANTEAFF. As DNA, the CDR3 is TGTGCCAGCAAATCCGGAGGGGGGGCGAACACTGAAGCTTTCTTT.

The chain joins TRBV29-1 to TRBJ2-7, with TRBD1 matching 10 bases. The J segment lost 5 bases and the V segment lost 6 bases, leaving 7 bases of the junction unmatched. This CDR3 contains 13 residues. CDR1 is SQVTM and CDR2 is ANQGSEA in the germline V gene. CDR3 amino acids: CSVTGTGVHEQYF. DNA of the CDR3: TGCAGCGTGACCGGGACAGGGGTCCACGAGCAGTACTTC.

CDR3 DNA sequence: TGTGCCAGCAGCTTGAAGATCTCCTACGAGCAGTACTTC. Translated: CASSLKISYEQYF. The J gene is TRBJ2-7, the V gene TRBV7-7; D is unresolved. The CDR3 runs 13 residues. Germline values: CDR1 SSHAT, CDR2 FNYEAQ (reference sequence). V was pared by 3 bases and J by 0 bases, with 6 bases between. Complete variable domain (other parts from reference TRBV7-7 and TRBJ2-7): GAGVSQSPRYKVTKRGQDVTLRCDPISSHATLYWYQQALGQGPEFLTYFNYEAQPDKSGLPSDRFSAERPEGSISTLTIQRTEQRDSAMYRCASSLKISYEQYFGPGTRLTVT.

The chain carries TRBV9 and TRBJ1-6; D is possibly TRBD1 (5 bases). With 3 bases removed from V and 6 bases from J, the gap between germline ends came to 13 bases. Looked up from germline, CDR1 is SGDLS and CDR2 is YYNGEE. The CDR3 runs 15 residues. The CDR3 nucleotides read TGTGCCAGCAGCGAGCGGGACTCCAGTAATTCACCCCTCCACTTT. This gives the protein CASSERDSSNSPLHF.